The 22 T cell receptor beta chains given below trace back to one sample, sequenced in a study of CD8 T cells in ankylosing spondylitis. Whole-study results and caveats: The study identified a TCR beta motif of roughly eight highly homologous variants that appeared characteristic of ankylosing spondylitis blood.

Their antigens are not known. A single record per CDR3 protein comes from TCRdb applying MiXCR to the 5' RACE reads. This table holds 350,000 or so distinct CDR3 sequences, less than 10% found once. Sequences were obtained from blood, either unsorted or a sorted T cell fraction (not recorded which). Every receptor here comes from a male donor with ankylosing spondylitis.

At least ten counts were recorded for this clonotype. In DNA, the CDR3 is TGTGCCAGCAGTTTAGCGCTGGGGGTTACTGAAGCTTTCTTT. It yields the protein CASSLALGVTEAFF. The V gene is TRBV12-3 or TRBV12-4, the J gene TRBJ1-1, with D maybe TRBD1 (5 bases). This CDR3 contains 14 residues. V shed 0 bases and J shed 5 bases, with 10 bases lying between them.

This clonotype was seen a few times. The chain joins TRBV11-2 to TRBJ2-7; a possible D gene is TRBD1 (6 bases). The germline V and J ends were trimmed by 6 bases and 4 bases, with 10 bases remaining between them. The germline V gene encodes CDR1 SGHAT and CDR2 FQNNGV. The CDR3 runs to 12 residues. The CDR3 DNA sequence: TGTGCCAGCAGGCGGACAGCGTACGAGCAGTACTTC. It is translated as CASRRTAYEQYF.

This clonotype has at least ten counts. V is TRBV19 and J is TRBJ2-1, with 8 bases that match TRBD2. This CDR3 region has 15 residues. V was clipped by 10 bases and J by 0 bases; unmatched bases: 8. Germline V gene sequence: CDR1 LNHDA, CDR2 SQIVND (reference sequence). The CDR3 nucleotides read TGTGCCACTATCGCCGGGACTAGCTCCTACAATGAGCAGTTCTTC. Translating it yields CATIAGTSSYNEQFF.

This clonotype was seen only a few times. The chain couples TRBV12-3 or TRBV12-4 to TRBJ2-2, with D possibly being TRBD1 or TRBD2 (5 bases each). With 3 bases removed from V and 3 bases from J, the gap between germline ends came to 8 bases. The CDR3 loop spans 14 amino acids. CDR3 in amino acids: CASSFGGDTGELFF. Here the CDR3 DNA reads TGTGCCAGCAGTTTTGGGGGTGACACCGGGGAGCTGTTTTTT.

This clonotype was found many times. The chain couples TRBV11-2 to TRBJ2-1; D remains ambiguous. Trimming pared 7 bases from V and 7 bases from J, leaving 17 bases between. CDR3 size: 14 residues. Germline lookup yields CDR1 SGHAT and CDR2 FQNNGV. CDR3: CASNPTLGRNEQFF. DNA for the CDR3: TGTGCCAGCAACCCCACCTTAGGGCGGAATGAGCAGTTCTTC.

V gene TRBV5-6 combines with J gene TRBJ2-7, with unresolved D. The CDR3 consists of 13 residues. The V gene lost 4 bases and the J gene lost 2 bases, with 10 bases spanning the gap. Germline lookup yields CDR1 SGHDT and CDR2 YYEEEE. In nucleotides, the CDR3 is TGTGCCAGCAGCCCGGACCAGGCCTACGAGCAGTACTTC. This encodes CASSPDQAYEQYF.

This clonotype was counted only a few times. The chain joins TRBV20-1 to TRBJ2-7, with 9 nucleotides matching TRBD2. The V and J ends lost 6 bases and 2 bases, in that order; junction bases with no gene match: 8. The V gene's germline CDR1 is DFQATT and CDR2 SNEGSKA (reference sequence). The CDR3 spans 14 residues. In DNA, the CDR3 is TGCAGTGCCCAAGCGGGAGGTCGAACCTACGAGCAGTACTTC. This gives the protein CSAQAGGRTYEQYF.

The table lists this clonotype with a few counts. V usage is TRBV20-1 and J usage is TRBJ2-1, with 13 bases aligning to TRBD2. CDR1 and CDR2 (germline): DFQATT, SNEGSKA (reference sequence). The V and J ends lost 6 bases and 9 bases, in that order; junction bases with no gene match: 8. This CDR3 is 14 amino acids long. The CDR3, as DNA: TGCAGTGCGGGGGGACTAGCGGGACGAACTGAGCAGTTCTTC. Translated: CSAGGLAGRTEQFF.

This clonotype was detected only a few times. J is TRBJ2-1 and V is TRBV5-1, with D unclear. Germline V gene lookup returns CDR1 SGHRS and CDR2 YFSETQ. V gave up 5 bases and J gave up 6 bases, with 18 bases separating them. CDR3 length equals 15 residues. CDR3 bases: TGCGCCAGCAGGGCCGGGCCCAGCCGTAGCAATGAGCAGTTCTTC. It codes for CASRAGPSRSNEQFF. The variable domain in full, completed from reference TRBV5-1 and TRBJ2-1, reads KAGVTQTPRYLIKTRGQQVTLSCSPISGHRSVSWYQQTPGQGLQFLFEYFSETQRNKGNFPGRFSGRQFSNSRSEMNVSTLELGDSALYLCASRAGPSRSNEQFFGPGTRLTVL.

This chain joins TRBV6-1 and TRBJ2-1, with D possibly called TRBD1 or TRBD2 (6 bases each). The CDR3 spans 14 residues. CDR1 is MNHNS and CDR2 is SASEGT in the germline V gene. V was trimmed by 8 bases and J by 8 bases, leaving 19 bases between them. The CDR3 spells CASSRGAGWDEQFF. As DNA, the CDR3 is TGTGCCAGCTCAAGGGGGGCCGGGTGGGATGAGCAGTTCTTC.

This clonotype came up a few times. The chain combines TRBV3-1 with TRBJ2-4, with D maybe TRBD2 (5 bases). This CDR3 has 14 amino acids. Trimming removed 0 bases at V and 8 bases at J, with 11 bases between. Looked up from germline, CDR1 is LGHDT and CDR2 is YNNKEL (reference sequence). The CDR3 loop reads CASSQDTGLDIQYF. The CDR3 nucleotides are TGTGCCAGCAGCCAAGACACGGGATTGGACATTCAGTACTTC.

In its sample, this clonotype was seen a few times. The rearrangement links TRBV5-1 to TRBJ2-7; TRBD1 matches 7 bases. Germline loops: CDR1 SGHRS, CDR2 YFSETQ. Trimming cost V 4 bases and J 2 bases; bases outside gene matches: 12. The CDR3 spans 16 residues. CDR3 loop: CASSVLPGQRTYEQYF. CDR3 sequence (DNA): TGCGCCAGCAGCGTACTACCGGGACAGAGGACCTACGAGCAGTACTTC.

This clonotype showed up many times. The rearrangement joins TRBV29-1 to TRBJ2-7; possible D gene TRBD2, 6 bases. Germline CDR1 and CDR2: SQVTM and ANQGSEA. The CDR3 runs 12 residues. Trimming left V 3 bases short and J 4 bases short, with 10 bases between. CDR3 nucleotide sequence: TGCAGCGTTGAGGCAGGGAGGTACGAGCAGTACTTC. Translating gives CSVEAGRYEQYF.

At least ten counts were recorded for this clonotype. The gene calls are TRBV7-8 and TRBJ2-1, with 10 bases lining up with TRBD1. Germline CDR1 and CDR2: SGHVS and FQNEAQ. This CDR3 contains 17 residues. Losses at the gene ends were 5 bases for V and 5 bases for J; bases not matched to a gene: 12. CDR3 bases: TGTGCCAGCAGCGGAGATAGGGGGACAGGGGAGGACAATGAGCAGTTCTTC. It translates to CASSGDRGTGEDNEQFF.

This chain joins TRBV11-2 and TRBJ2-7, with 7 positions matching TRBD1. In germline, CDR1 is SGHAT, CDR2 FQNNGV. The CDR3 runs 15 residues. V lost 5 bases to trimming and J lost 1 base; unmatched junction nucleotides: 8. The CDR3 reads CASSLDRVGSYEQYF. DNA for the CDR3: TGTGCCAGCAGCCTCGACAGGGTGGGATCCTACGAGCAGTACTTC.

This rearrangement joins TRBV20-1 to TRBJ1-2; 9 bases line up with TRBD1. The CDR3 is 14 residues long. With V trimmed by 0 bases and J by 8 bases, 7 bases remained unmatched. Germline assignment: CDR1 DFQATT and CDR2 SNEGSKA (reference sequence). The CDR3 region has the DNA TGCAGTGCTAGAGATCCGGGACAGGGAAAGGGCTACACCTTC. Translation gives CSARDPGQGKGYTF.

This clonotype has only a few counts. The CDR3 sequence is CSARVAGTPTYGYTF. CDR3 DNA: TGCAGTGCTAGAGTTGCAGGTACCCCCACCTATGGCTACACCTTC. The V call is TRBV20-1, the J call TRBJ1-2; D is undetermined. V gave up 1 base and J gave up 4 bases, with 16 bases separating them. CDR1 DFQATT and CDR2 SNEGSKA come from the germline V gene (reference sequence). The CDR3 is 15 residues long.

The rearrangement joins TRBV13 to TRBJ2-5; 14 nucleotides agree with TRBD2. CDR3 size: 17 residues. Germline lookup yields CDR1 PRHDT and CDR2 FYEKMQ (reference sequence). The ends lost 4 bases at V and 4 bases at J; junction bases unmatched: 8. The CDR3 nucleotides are TGTGCCAGCAGCTCGCTGGGACTAGCGGGAGTAAGAGAGACCCAGTACTTC. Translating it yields CASSSLGLAGVRETQYF.

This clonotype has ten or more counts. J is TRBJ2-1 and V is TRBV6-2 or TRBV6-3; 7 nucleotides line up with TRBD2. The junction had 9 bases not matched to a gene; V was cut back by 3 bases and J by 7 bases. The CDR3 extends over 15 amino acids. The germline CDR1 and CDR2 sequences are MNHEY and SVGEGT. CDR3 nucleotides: TGTGCCAGCAGTTATTGGGCGGGAGCTGAAAATGAGCAGTTCTTC. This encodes CASSYWAGAENEQFF.

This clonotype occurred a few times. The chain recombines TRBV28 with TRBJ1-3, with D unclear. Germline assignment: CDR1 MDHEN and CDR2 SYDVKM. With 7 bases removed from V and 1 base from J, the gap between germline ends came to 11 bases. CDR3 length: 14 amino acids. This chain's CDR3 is CASTAGSSGNTIYF. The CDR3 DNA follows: TGTGCCAGCACCGCCGGGTCTTCTGGAAACACCATATATTTT.

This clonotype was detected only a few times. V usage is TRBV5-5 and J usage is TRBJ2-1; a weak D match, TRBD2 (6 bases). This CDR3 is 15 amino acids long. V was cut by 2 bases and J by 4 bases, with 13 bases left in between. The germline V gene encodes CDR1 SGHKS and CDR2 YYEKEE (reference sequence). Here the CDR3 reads CASSLGTGIYNEQFF. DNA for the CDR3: TGTGCCAGCAGCTTAGGGACTGGGATTTACAATGAGCAGTTCTTC.

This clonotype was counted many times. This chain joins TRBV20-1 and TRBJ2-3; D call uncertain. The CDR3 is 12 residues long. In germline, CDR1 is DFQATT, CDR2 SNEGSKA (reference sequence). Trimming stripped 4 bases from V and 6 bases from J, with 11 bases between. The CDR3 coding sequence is TGCAGTGCTATACCCGACGGGGATACGCAGTATTTT. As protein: CSAIPDGDTQYF.